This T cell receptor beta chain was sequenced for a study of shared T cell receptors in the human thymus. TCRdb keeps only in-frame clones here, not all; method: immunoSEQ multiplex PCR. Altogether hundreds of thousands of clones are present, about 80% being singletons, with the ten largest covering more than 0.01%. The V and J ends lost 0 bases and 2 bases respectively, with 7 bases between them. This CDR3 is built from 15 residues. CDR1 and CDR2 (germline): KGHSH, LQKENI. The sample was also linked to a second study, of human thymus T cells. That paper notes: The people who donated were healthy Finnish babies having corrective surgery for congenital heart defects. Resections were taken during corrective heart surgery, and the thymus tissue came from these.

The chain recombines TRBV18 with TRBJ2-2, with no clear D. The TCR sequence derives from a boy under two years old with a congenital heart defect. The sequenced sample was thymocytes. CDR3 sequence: CASSPPRLNTGELFF. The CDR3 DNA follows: TGTGCCAGCTCACCACCCAGGTTAAACACCGGGGAGCTGTTTTTT.